The 8 T cell receptor beta chains given below trace back to one sample, sequenced in a study of identical twins. TCRdb reprocessed the 5' RACE reads with MiXCR, giving one entry per CDR3 protein. Among hundreds of thousands of distinct CDR3 sequences, roughly 18% were seen once, and the ten largest hold approximately 14%. Another study also made use of these data, one on T cells expressing NK-cell markers.

The sequenced sample consisted of PBMCs. Receptors originate from a woman aged 18-35 years in good health.

The chain is built from TRBV5-5 and TRBJ2-2; D gene ambiguous. The germline V gene encodes CDR1 SGHKS and CDR2 YYEKEE (reference sequence). The CDR3 runs to 14 residues. V lost 4 bases and J 2 bases, leaving 9 bases between the germline ends. The CDR3 coding sequence is TGTGCCAGCAGCCTGATCGATAACACCGGGGAGCTGTTTTTT. Protein product: CASSLIDNTGELFF.

The chain carries TRBV20-1 and TRBJ1-5, with a possible D match to TRBD1 (5 bases). CDR1 is DFQATT, CDR2 SNEGSKA, per germline (reference sequence). The CDR3 totals 14 residues. Trimming removed 6 bases from V and 5 bases from J, with 17 bases in between. CDR3 amino acids: CSAGSGANDQPQHF. The CDR3 DNA sequence: TGCAGTGCAGGGTCCGGGGCCAATGATCAGCCCCAGCATTTT.

The V gene is TRBV16, the J gene TRBJ2-7; TRBD1 agrees at 7 bases. This CDR3 is 18 amino acids long. With 0 bases clipped from V and 5 bases from J, the junction kept 16 bases outside the gene matches. Germline CDR1 is KGHSY and CDR2 is FQNENV. The CDR3 loop is CASSQSTGALRVKNEQYF. The CDR3 region has the DNA TGTGCCAGCAGCCAATCCACAGGGGCCTTGAGGGTGAAGAACGAGCAGTACTTC.

A note on this clonotype: Compared with germline, one end of the junction differs, possibly owing to a read error. The chain has TRBV20-1 and TRBJ2-6, with TRBD1 identical over 8 bases. This CDR3 is built from 18 residues. CDR1 and CDR2 from the germline V gene are DFQATT and SNEGSKA (reference sequence). The CDR3 loop is CCARDYRGQGAGANVLTF. The CDR3 nucleotides read TGCTGTGCTAGAGATTACCGAGGACAGGGTGCTGGGGCCAACGTCCTGACTTTC.

The genes are TRBV5-6 and TRBJ2-1, with no clear D. CDR1 SGHDT and CDR2 YYEEEE come from the germline V gene. The V gene lost 0 bases and the J gene lost 8 bases, with 9 bases spanning the gap. This CDR3 comprises 13 residues. In DNA form, the CDR3 reads TGTGCCAGCAGCTTGGGGGTGGGGTATGAGCAGTTCTTC. Its protein product is CASSLGVGYEQFF.

This chain uses TRBV11-2 with TRBJ2-2; 11 nucleotides align to TRBD1. V lost 0 bases to trimming and J lost 5 bases; unmatched junction nucleotides: 5. CDR1 is SGHAT, CDR2 FQNNGV, per germline. The CDR3 is 17 amino acids. The CDR3 sequence: CASSLDRTGGRTGELFF. DNA of the CDR3: TGTGCCAGCAGCTTAGACCGGACAGGGGGCAGGACCGGGGAGCTGTTTTTT. Full variable domain (missing parts from reference TRBV11-2 and TRBJ2-2): EAGVAQSPRYKIIEKRQSVAFWCNPISGHATLYWYQQILGQGPKLLIQFQNNGVVDDSQLPKDRFSAERLKGVDSTLKIQPAKLEDSAVYLCASSLDRTGGRTGELFFGEGSRLTVL.

The genes are TRBV20-1 and TRBJ1-2; D perhaps matches TRBD1 (5 bases). The V end was cut by 4 bases, the J end by 3 bases, with 18 bases between. The V gene's germline CDR1 is DFQATT and CDR2 SNEGSKA (reference sequence). The CDR3 runs to 15 residues. The chain's CDR3 is CSATGPSGLYYGYTF. The CDR3 bases are TGCAGTGCTACGGGACCTAGCGGCCTTTACTATGGCTACACCTTC.

The chain employs TRBV5-1 and TRBJ1-4, with D uncertain. The CDR3 consists of 15 residues. V lost 4 bases and J lost 6, with 16 bases in between. Germline V gene data show CDR1 as SGHRS and CDR2 as YFSETQ. The CDR3, as DNA: TGCGCCAGCAGCGCGGACGGACGGTTTGATGAAAAACTGTTTTTT. As protein: CASSADGRFDEKLFF.